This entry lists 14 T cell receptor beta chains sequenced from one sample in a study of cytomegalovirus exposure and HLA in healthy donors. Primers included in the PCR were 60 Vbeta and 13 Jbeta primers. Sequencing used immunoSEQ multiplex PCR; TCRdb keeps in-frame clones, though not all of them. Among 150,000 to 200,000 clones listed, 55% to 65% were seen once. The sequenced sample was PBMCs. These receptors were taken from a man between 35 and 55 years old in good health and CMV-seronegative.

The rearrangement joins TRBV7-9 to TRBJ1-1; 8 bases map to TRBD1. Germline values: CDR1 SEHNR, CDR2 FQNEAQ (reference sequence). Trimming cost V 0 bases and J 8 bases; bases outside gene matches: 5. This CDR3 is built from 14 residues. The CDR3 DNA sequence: TGTGCCAGCAGCTTAGCGTTGCAGGGGGCGGAAGCTTTCTTT. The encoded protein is CASSLALQGAEAFF.

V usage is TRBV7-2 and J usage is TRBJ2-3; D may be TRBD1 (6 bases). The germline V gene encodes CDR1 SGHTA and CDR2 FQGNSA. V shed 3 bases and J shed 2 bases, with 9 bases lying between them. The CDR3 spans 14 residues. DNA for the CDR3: TGTGCCAGCAGCTTGGACAGACTCACAGATACGCAGTATTTT. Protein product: CASSLDRLTDTQYF. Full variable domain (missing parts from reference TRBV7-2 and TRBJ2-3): GAGVSQSPSNKVTEKGKDVELRCDPISGHTALYWYRQSLGQGLEFLIYFQGNSAPDKSGLPSDRFSAERTGGSVSTLTIQRTQQEDSAVYLCASSLDRLTDTQYFGPGTRLTVL.

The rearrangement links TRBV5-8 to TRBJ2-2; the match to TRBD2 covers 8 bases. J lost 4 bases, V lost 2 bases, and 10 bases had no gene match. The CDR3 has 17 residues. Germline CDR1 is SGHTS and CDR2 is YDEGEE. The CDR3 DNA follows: TGTGCCAGCAGCTTAGAGGCGGGAGGAGGAAGCACCGGGGAGCTGTTTTTT. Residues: CASSLEAGGGSTGELFF.

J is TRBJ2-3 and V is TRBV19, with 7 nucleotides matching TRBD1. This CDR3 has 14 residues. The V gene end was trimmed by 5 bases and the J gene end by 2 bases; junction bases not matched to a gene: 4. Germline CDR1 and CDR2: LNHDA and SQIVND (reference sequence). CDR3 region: CASSEQGTTDTQYF. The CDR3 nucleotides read TGTGCCAGTAGTGAACAGGGGACCACAGATACGCAGTATTTT.

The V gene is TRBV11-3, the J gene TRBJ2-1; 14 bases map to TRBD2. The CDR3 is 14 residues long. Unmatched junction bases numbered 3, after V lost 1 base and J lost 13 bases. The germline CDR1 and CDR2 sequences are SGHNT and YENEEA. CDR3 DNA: TGTGCCAGCAGCTTAGGACTAGCGGGGGGGCCCCAGTTCTTC. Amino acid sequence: CASSLGLAGGPQFF.

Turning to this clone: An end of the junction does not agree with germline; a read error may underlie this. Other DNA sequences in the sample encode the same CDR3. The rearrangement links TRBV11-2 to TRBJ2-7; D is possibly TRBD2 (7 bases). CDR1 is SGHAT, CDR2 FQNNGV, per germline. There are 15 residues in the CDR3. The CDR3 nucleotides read TGCGCCAGCGAAGGGGGGGCTAGCGGATCCTACGAGCAGTACTTC. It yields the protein CASEGGASGSYEQYF.

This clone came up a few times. CDR3 bases: TGTGCCAGCTCACCCGAGGGGGCGGTCACCGGGGAGCTGTTTTTT. Translated: CASSPEGAVTGELFF. V usage is TRBV18 and J usage is TRBJ2-2; 7 nucleotides match TRBD1. V was pared by 3 bases and J by 4 bases, with 5 bases of the junction left unmatched. The CDR3 loop spans 15 amino acids. The germline V gene has CDR1 KGHSH and CDR2 LQKENI.

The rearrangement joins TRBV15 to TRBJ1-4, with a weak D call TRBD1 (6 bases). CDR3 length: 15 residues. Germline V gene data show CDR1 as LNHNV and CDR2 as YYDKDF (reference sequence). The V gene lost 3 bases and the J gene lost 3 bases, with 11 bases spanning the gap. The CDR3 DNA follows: TGTGCCACCAGCAGCCCCAGGGGATCTAATGAAAAACTGTTTTTT. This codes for CATSSPRGSNEKLFF.

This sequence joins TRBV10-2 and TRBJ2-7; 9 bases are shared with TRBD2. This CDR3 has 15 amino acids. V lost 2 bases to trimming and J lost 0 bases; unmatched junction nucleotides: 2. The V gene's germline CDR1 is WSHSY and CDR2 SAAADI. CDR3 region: CASSETSGYSYEQYF. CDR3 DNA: TGCGCCAGCAGTGAGACTAGCGGGTACTCCTACGAGCAGTACTTC.

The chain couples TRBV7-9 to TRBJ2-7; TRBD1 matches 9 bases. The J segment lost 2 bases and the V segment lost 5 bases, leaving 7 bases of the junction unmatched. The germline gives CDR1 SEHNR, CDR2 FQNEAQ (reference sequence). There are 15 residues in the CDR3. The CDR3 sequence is CASSAYGQGTYEQYF. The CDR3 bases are TGTGCCAGCAGCGCCTATGGACAGGGGACCTACGAGCAGTACTTC.

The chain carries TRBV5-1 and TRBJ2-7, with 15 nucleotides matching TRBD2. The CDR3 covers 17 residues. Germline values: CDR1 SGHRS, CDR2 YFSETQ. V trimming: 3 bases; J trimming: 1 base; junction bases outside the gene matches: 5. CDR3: CASSSAGLAGGSYEQYF. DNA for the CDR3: TGCGCCAGCAGCTCCGCGGGACTAGCGGGAGGTTCCTACGAGCAGTACTTC. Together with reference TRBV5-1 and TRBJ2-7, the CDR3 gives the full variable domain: KAGVTQTPRYLIKTRGQQVTLSCSPISGHRSVSWYQQTPGQGLQFLFEYFSETQRNKGNFPGRFSGRQFSNSRSEMNVSTLELGDSALYLCASSSAGLAGGSYEQYFGPGTRLTVT.

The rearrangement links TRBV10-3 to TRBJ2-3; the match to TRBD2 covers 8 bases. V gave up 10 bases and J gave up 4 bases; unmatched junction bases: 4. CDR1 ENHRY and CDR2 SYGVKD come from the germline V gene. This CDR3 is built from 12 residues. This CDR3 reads CATAGGPDTQYF. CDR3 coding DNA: TGTGCCACCGCGGGGGGCCCAGATACGCAGTATTTT.

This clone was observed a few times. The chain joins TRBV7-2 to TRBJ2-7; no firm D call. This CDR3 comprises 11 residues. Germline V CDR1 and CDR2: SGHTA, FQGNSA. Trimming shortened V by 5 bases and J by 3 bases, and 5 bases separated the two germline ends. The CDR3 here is CASSPNYEQYF. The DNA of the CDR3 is TGTGCCAGCAGCCCAAACTACGAGCAGTACTTC.

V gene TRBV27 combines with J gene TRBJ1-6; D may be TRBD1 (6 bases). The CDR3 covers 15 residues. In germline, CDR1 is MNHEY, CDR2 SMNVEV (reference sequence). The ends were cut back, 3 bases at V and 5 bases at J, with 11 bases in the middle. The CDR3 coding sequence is TGTGCCAGCAGTTTCAGGGGTGTGGATAATTCACCCCTCCACTTT. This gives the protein CASSFRGVDNSPLHF.